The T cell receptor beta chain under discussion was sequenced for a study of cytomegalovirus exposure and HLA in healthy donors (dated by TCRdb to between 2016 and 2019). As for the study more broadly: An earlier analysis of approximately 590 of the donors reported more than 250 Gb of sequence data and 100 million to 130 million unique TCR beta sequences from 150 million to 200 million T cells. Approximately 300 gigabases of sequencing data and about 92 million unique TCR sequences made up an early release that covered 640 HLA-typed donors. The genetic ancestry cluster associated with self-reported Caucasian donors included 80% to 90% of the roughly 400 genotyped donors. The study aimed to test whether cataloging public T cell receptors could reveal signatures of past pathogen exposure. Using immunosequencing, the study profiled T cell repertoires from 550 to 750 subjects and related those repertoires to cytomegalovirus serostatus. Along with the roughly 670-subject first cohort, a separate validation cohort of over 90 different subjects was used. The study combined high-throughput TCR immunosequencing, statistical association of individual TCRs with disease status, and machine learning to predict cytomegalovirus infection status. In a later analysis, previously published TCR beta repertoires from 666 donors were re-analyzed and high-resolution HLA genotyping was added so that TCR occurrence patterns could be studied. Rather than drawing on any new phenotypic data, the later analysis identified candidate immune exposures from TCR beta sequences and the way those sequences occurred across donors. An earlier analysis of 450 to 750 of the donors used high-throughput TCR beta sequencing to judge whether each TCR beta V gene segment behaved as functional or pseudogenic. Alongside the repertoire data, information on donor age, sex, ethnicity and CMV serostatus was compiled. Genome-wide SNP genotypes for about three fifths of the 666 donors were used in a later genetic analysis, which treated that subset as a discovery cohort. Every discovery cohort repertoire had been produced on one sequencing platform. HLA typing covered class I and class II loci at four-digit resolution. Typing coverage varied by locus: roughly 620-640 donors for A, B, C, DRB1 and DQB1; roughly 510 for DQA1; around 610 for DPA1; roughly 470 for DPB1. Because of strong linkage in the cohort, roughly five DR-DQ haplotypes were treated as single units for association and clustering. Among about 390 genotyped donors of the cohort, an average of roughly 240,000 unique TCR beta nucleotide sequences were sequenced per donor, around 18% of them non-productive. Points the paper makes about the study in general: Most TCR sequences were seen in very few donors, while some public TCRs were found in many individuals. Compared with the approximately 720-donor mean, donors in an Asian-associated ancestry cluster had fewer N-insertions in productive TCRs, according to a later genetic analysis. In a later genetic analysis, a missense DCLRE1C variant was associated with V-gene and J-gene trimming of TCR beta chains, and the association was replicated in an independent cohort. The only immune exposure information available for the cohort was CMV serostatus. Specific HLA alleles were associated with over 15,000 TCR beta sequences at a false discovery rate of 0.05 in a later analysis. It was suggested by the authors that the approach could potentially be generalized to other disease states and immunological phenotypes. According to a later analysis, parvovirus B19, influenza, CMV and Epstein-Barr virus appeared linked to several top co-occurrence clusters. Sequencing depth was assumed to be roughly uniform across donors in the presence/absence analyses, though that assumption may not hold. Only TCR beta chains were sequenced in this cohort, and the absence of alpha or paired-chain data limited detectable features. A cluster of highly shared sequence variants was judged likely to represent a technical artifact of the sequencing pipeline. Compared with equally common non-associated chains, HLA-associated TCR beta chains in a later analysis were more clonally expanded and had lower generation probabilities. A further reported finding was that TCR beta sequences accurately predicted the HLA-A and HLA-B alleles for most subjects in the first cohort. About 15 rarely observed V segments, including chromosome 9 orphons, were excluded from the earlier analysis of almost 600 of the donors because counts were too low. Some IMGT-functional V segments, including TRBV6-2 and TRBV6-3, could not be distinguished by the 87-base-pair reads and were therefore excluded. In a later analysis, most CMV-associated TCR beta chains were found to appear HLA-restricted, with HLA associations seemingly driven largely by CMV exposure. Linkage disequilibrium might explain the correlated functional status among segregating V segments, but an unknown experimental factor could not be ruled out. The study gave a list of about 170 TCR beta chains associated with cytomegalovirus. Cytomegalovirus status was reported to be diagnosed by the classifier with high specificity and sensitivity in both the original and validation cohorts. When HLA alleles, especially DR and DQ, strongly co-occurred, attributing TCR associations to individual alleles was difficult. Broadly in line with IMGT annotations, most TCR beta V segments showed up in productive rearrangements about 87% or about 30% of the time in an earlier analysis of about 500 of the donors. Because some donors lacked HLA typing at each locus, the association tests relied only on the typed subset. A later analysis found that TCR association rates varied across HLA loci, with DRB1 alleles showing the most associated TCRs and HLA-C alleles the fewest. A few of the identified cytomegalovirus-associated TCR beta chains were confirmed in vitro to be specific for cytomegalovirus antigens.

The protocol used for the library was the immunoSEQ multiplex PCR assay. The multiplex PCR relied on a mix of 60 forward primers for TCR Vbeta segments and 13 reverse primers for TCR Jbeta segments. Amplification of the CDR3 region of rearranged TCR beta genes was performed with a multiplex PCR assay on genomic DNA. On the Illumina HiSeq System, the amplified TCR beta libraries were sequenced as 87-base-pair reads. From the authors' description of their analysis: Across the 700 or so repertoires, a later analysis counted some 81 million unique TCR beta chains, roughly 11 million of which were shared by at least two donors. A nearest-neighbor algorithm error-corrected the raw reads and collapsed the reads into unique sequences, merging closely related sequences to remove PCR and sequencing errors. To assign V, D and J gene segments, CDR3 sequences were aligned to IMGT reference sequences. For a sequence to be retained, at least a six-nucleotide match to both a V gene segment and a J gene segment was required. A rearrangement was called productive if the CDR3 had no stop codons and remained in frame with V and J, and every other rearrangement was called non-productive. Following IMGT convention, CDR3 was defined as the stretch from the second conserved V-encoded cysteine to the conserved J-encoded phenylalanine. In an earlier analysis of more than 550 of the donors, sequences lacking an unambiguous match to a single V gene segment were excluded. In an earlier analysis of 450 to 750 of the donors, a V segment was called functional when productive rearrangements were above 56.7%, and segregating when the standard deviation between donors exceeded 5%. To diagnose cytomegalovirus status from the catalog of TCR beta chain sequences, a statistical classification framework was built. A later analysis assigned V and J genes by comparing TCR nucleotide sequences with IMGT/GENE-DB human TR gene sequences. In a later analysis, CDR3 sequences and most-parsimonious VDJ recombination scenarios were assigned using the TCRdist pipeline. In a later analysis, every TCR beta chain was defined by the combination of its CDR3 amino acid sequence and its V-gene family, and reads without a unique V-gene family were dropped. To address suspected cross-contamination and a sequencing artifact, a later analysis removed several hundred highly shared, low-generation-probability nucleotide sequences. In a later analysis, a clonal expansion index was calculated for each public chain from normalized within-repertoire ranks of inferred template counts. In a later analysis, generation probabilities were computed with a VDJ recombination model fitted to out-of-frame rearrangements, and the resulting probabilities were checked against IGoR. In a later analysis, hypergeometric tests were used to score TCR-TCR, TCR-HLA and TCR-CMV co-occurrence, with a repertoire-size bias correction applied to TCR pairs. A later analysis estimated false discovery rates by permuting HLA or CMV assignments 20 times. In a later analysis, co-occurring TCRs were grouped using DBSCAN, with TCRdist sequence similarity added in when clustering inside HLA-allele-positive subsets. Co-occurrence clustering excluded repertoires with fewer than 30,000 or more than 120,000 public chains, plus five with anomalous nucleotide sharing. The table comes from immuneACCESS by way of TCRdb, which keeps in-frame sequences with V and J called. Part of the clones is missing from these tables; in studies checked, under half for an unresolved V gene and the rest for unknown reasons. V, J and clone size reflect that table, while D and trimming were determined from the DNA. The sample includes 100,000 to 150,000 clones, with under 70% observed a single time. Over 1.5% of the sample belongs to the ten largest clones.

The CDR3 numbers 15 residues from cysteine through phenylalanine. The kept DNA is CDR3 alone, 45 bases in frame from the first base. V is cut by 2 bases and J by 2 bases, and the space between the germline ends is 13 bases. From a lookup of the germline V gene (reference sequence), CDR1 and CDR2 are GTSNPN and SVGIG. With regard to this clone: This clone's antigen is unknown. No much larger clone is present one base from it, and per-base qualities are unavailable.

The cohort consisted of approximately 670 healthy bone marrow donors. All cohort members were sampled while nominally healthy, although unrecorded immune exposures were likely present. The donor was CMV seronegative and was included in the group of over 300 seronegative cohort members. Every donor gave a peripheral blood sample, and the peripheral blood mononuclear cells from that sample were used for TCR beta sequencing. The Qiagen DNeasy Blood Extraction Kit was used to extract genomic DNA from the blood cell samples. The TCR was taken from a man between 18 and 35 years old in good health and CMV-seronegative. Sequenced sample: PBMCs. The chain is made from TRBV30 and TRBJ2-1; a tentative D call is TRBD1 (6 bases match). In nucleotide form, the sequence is TGTGCCTGGAGTAAAACAGGGATCCCCTACAATGAGCAGTTCTTC. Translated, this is CAWSKTGIPYNEQFF.